This T cell receptor beta chain stems from a study of cytomegalovirus exposure and HLA in healthy donors. As to this clone: The antigen remains undetermined.

Study results and caveats: The HLA-A and HLA-B alleles of most subjects were reportedly predicted accurately from TCR beta sequences.

Use of 60 Vbeta and 13 Jbeta primers characterized the PCR. Measured with immunoSEQ multiplex PCR; TCRdb has only the in-frame clones, and not every one. Among approximately 93,000 clones listed, just under 80% were seen once. The clonotype comes from a woman aged 40 to 55 in good health and CMV-seronegative. Sequences were obtained from PBMCs.

CDR3 coding DNA: TGTGCCAGCAGTGACTCCGAGGTCGATGAGCAGTTCTTC. Protein product: CASSDSEVDEQFF. The chain employs TRBV6-4 and TRBJ2-1, with D uncertain. The CDR3 is 13 amino acids. The germline V gene encodes CDR1 MRHNA and CDR2 SNTAGT. The V gene lost 0 bases and the J gene lost 8 bases, with 8 bases spanning the gap.